Each of the 31 T cell receptor beta chains below was sequenced from the same sample in a study of blood T cell repertoires in COVID-19. Measured with immunoSEQ multiplex PCR; TCRdb has only the in-frame clones, and not every one. The table includes approximately 60,000 clones, 65% to 85% detected once. Material: peripheral blood. These receptors were taken from a man aged 55 to 69 with acute or convalescent COVID-19.

This rearrangement joins TRBV5-1 to TRBJ1-5; 7 nucleotides align to TRBD1. This CDR3 contains 14 residues. The V gene end was trimmed by 4 bases and the J gene end by 5 bases; junction bases not matched to a gene: 6. CDR1 is SGHRS, CDR2 YFSETQ, per germline. CDR3 nucleotides: TGCGCCAGCAGCCCGGACAGGAGGGATCAGCCCCAGCATTTT. Its translation: CASSPDRRDQPQHF.

The V gene is TRBV24-1, the J gene TRBJ2-2; tentatively, D is TRBD1 (6 bases). The CDR3 has 15 residues. Germline lookup yields CDR1 KGHDR and CDR2 SFDVKD. V lost 3 bases, J lost 1 base, and 8 bases lay in between. The CDR3 region is CATSDPTGNTGELFF. The CDR3 DNA reads TGTGCCACCAGTGATCCGACAGGGAACACCGGGGAGCTGTTTTTT.

The chain combines TRBV18 with TRBJ2-2; D is possibly TRBD2 (6 bases). The V end was cut by 6 bases, the J end by 4 bases, with 15 bases between. The CDR3 spans 15 residues. CDR1 KGHSH and CDR2 LQKENI come from the germline V gene. The CDR3 is CASSPRGVITGELFF. The DNA for the CDR3 is TGTGCCAGCTCTCCCCGCGGGGTGATCACCGGGGAGCTGTTTTTT.

The chain couples TRBV27 to TRBJ1-5, with D tentatively TRBD1 (5 bases). The CDR3 consists of 14 residues. Trimming removed 4 bases at V and 1 base at J, with 8 bases between. Germline CDR1 is MNHEY and CDR2 is SMNVEV (reference sequence). This CDR3 is CASSSGGSNQPQHF. DNA for the CDR3: TGTGCCAGCAGTTCGGGGGGGAGCAATCAGCCCCAGCATTTT.

V and J are TRBV4-2 and TRBJ2-3; D gene ambiguous. The germline V gene encodes CDR1 LGHNA and CDR2 YNFKEQ. Trimming took off 3 bases at V and 2 bases at J, with 18 bases between the two ends. The CDR3 runs to 17 residues. The CDR3 here is CASSQTPRPQYTDTQYF. The CDR3 DNA reads TGTGCCAGCAGCCAGACCCCCAGGCCCCAATACACAGATACGCAGTATTTT.

CDR3 nucleotide sequence: TGTGCCAGCAGTGAGAGACAGGGCCTAACGCCCCAGCATTTT. Its protein is CASSERQGLTPQHF. The chain couples TRBV6-1 to TRBJ1-5; 7 bases are shared with TRBD1. V lost 3 bases and J lost 9; bases outside the gene matches: 8. CDR1 MNHNS and CDR2 SASEGT come from the germline V gene. This CDR3 is 14 amino acids long.

In the case of this clone: At one of its ends the junction is not consistent with the germline gene, which may arise from a read error. The chain combines TRBV27 with TRBJ2-3; 7 bases match TRBD2. The germline V gene has CDR1 MNHEY and CDR2 SMNVEV (reference sequence). The CDR3 runs 13 residues. Here the CDR3 reads CASSRSPGLGSDF. The CDR3 nucleotides are TGTGCCAGCAGTCGTTCCCCAGGACTAGGGAGTGATTTT.

The gene calls are TRBV15 and TRBJ2-3, with TRBD2 matching 10 bases. After removal of 1 base from V and 3 bases from J, the junction contained 7 bases not matched to a gene. The CDR3 spans 17 residues. Germline assignment: CDR1 LNHNV and CDR2 YYDKDF (reference sequence). In DNA form, the CDR3 reads TGTGCCACCAGCAGAGCCTTAGCGGGGGGAAGTACAGATACGCAGTATTTT. Encoded protein: CATSRALAGGSTDTQYF.

The chain has TRBV7-2 and TRBJ2-7, with TRBD2 identical over 9 bases. Germline V CDR1 and CDR2: SGHTA, FQGNSA. V was pared by 8 bases and J by 0 bases, with 2 bases of the junction left unmatched. This CDR3 has 13 residues. In nucleotides, the CDR3 is TGTGCCAGCGGCGGGGGGGCCTCCTACGAGCAGTACTTC. It yields the protein CASGGGASYEQYF.

The chain carries TRBV28 and TRBJ1-4, with 10 bases fitting TRBD1. The CDR3 has 15 amino acids. Looked up from germline, CDR1 is MDHEN and CDR2 is SYDVKM. The ends lost 6 bases at V and 3 bases at J; junction bases unmatched: 4. CDR3 protein: CASSRQGAANEKLFF. CDR3 bases: TGTGCCAGCAGCCGACAGGGGGCAGCTAATGAAAAACTGTTTTTT.

The gene calls are TRBV7-9 and TRBJ2-1, with 9 nucleotides matching TRBD2. CDR3 length equals 15 residues. Germline CDR1 is SEHNR and CDR2 is FQNEAQ (reference sequence). J was trimmed by 6 bases and V by 5 bases; bases with no gene match: 8. The CDR3 region is CASSGDFSGSNEQFF. CDR3 bases: TGTGCCAGCAGCGGGGATTTTAGCGGGAGCAATGAGCAGTTCTTC.

This chain links TRBV6-5 with TRBJ1-6; D might be TRBD1 (5 bases). The CDR3 totals 14 residues. V lost 1 base and J lost 8, with 9 bases in between. Germline V gives CDR1 MNHEY, CDR2 SVGAGI. The DNA for the CDR3 is TGTGCCAGCAGTTACTGGGGCCGTGATTCACCCCTCCACTTT. This encodes CASSYWGRDSPLHF.

CDR3: CASSMKGGENSPLHF. In DNA, the CDR3 is TGTGCCAGTAGCATGAAAGGGGGCGAAAATTCACCCCTCCACTTT. V usage is TRBV19 and J usage is TRBJ1-6, with 7 bases identical to TRBD1. This CDR3 has 15 amino acids. J was trimmed by 7 bases and V by 6 bases; bases with no gene match: 9. Germline V CDR1 and CDR2: LNHDA, SQIVND (reference sequence).

V usage is TRBV5-4 and J usage is TRBJ2-5; D is perhaps TRBD1 (6 bases). The CDR3 runs 13 residues. V shed 2 bases and J shed 7 bases, with 12 bases lying between them. The germline gives CDR1 SGHNT, CDR2 YYREEE (reference sequence). CDR3 nucleotide sequence: TGTGCCAGCAGCTTCGACAGGATGGGGACCCAGTACTTC. Residues: CASSFDRMGTQYF. Supplemented by reference TRBV5-4 and TRBJ2-5, the full variable domain reads ETGVTQSPTHLIKTRGQQVTLRCSSQSGHNTVSWYQQALGQGPQFIFQYYREEENGRGNFPPRFSGLQFPNYSSELNVNALELDDSALYLCASSFDRMGTQYFGPGTRLLVL.

The chain has TRBV5-5 and TRBJ1-2; 11 bases fit TRBD1. The CDR3 contains 14 residues. The germline V gene encodes CDR1 SGHKS and CDR2 YYEKEE (reference sequence). V shed 4 bases and J 8 bases; nucleotides not matched to a gene: 7. The CDR3 sequence is CASSIGQGAGGYTF. CDR3 nucleotides: TGTGCCAGCAGCATAGGACAGGGGGCTGGCGGCTACACCTTC.

The genes are TRBV24-1 and TRBJ2-3; 10 nucleotides agree with TRBD2. CDR1 KGHDR and CDR2 SFDVKD come from the germline V gene. The trim removed 3 bases at V and 3 bases at J, leaving 11 bases unmatched. The CDR3 sequence is 18 residues long. CDR3 DNA: TGTGCCACCAGTGATCCTAAGCGGGGGGGCCCCCGGACAGATACGCAGTATTTT. Amino acid sequence: CATSDPKRGGPRTDTQYF.

The chain combines TRBV7-9 with TRBJ1-1; D is uncertain. The CDR3 has 12 amino acids. With 1 base removed from V and 8 bases from J, the gap between germline ends came to 8 bases. The V gene's germline CDR1 is SEHNR and CDR2 FQNEAQ (reference sequence). The CDR3 region has the DNA TGTGCCAGCAGCTTAGTACAGATCGAAGCTTTCTTT. Its protein product is CASSLVQIEAFF.

This clone appeared a single time. V gene TRBV7-3 combines with J gene TRBJ2-1; possible D gene TRBD1, 6 bases. Trimming pared 1 base from V and 10 bases from J, leaving 11 bases between. Germline lookup yields CDR1 SGHTA and CDR2 FQGTGA. The CDR3 is made up of 13 amino acids. CDR3 loop: CASSLIERGEQFF. The CDR3 nucleotides are TGTGCCAGCAGCTTAATCGAGAGGGGGGAGCAGTTCTTC.

V usage is TRBV9 and J usage is TRBJ1-2, with D possibly matching TRBD1 (5 bases). From germline, CDR1 is SGDLS and CDR2 YYNGEE. V dropped 4 bases and J dropped 0 bases, with 13 bases sitting between them. There are 15 residues in the CDR3. The CDR3 coding sequence is TGTGCCAGCAGCCCTGGGGGGGGTCCTAACTATGGCTACACCTTC. Translation: CASSPGGGPNYGYTF. Combining the CDR3 with reference TRBV9 and TRBJ1-2 gives the whole variable domain DSGVTQTPKHLITATGQRVTLRCSPRSGDLSVYWYQQSLDQGLQFLIQYYNGEERAKGNILERFSAQQFPDLHSELNLSSLELGDSALYFCASSPGGGPNYGYTFGSGTRLTVV.

This chain connects TRBV5-4 to TRBJ1-4; D gene ambiguous. V lost 0 bases, J lost 2 bases, and 8 bases lay in between. Germline V gene lookup returns CDR1 SGHNT and CDR2 YYREEE (reference sequence). The CDR3 totals 15 residues. The CDR3 spells CASSLGGTTNEKLFF. CDR3 coding DNA: TGTGCCAGCAGCTTGGGCGGAACTACTAATGAAAAACTGTTTTTT.

The chain uses TRBV7-9 and TRBJ1-6; a possible D gene is TRBD1 (5 bases). Trimming removed 3 bases at V and 9 bases at J, with 21 bases between. CDR1 is SEHNR and CDR2 is FQNEAQ in the germline V gene (reference sequence). The CDR3 is 17 amino acids. As DNA, the CDR3 is TGTGCCAGCAGCTTGCAGGGTATGGGATTGGGGGGTTCACCCCTCCACTTT. As protein: CASSLQGMGLGGSPLHF.

The V call is TRBV27, the J call TRBJ2-1, with 14 bases identical to TRBD2. Germline-derived CDR1 and CDR2 are MNHEY and SMNVEV (reference sequence). Trimming cost V 3 bases and J 4 bases; bases outside gene matches: 5. The CDR3 length is 17 residues. CDR3 region: CASSFLGTSGGYNEQFF. In DNA, the CDR3 is TGTGCCAGCAGTTTCCTAGGGACTAGCGGGGGATACAATGAGCAGTTCTTC.

The chain links TRBV5-6 to TRBJ2-3; 13 bases are shared with TRBD2. J was trimmed by 3 bases and V by 3 bases; bases with no gene match: 4. Germline lookup yields CDR1 SGHDT and CDR2 YYEEEE. The CDR3 loop spans 16 amino acids. This CDR3 is CASSSLAGGWTDTQYF. CDR3 DNA sequence: TGTGCCAGCAGCTCACTAGCGGGGGGGTGGACAGATACGCAGTATTTT.

This rearrangement joins TRBV4-2 to TRBJ1-3; TRBD1 matches at 7 bases. The length of the CDR3 is 17 residues. Germline CDR1 LGHNA, CDR2 YNFKEQ. Trimming at V came to 1 base and at J to 2 bases, leaving 8 bases not matched to a gene. DNA of the CDR3: TGTGCCAGCAGCCAAGGAGTAATCCAGGGGGCTGGAAACACCATATATTTT. Its translation: CASSQGVIQGAGNTIYF.

The chain recombines TRBV12-5 with TRBJ1-1, with TRBD1 as a possible D gene (6 bases). Trimming took 1 base from V and 11 from J, leaving 14 bases between them. The CDR3 is 13 residues long. The germline V gene has CDR1 LGHNT and CDR2 FRNRAP. CDR3 sequence: CASGLESGVGAFF. CDR3 DNA sequence: TGTGCTAGTGGTTTGGAATCAGGGGTAGGGGCTTTCTTT.

The chain uses TRBV18 and TRBJ2-7; TRBD2 matches at 7 bases. Germline values: CDR1 KGHSH, CDR2 LQKENI. The CDR3 has 14 amino acids. Trimming took 3 bases from V and 8 from J; bases not matched to a gene: 10. The CDR3 DNA follows: TGTGCCAGCTCACCGCAGCGGGACTGGGCGAAGCAGTACTTC. Encoded protein: CASSPQRDWAKQYF. The full variable domain, completed using reference TRBV18 and TRBJ2-7, is NAGVMQNPRHLVRRRGQEARLRCSPMKGHSHVYWYRQLPEEGLKFMVYLQKENIIDESGMPKERFSAEFPKEGPSILRIQQVVRGDSAAYFCASSPQRDWAKQYFGPGTRLTVT.

J is TRBJ1-2 and V is TRBV6-5; D is possibly TRBD1 (6 bases). Germline V gene data show CDR1 as MNHEY and CDR2 as SVGAGI. V gave up 2 bases and J gave up 7 bases, with 14 bases separating them. The CDR3 is made up of 14 amino acids. The CDR3 region has the DNA TGTGCCAGCAGTTACGGGGCAGGGGTTCTTGGCTACACCTTC. Protein: CASSYGAGVLGYTF.

V gene TRBV6-5 combines with J gene TRBJ1-5; D unresolved. Germline CDR1 is MNHEY and CDR2 is SVGAGI. The CDR3 sequence is 13 residues long. V lost 7 bases and J 1 base, leaving 8 bases between the germline ends. The CDR3 here is CASTTGSNQPQHF. CDR3 sequence (DNA): TGTGCCAGCACCACCGGGAGCAATCAGCCCCAGCATTTT.

The chain couples TRBV10-3 to TRBJ2-3; D is possibly TRBD2 (5 bases). V was trimmed by 6 bases and J by 0 bases, leaving 13 bases between them. Germline V gene data show CDR1 as ENHRY and CDR2 as SYGVKD. The CDR3 length is 15 residues. CDR3: CAIRDGVVSTDTQYF. The CDR3 DNA reads as TGTGCCATCAGAGACGGGGTTGTTAGCACAGATACGCAGTATTTT.

The gene calls are TRBV12-5 and TRBJ2-2; 9 bases line up with TRBD2. CDR3 length: 18 residues. V lost 3 bases and J lost 6; bases outside the gene matches: 14. Germline V gene lookup returns CDR1 LGHNT and CDR2 FRNRAP. CDR3 bases: TGTGCTAGTGGTTTATTAAGCGGGGGGTCCTCTGGGGCCGGGGAGCTGTTTTTT. It yields the protein CASGLLSGGSSGAGELFF.

The V gene is TRBV7-2, the J gene TRBJ1-6; the D is unclear. V lost 0 bases, J lost 11 bases, and 8 bases lay in between. Germline CDR1 reads SGHTA; CDR2 reads FQGNSA. The length of the CDR3 is 13 residues. In nucleotides, the CDR3 is TGTGCCAGCAGCTTAGCGGGCCCTCCACCCCTCCACTTT. Protein product: CASSLAGPPPLHF.